These T cell receptor beta chains were read from a single sample in a study of T cells in Graves' hyperthyroidism and ophthalmopathy. TCRdb re-analysed the multiplex PCR reads in MiXCR, keeping a single row per CDR3 protein. In the table there are 75,000 to 100,000 distinct CDR3 sequences, over 50% of which are singletons. The sequencing input was blood. These receptors came from a woman aged 40-49 years with Graves' hyperthyroidism. Both conserved end residues are part of each CDR3. The D gene is left open where the match is weak. Rows give clone size only sometimes, using once, few, many, or a class for an expanded clone.

CDR3 DNA,CDR3 protein,D gene,clone size,J gene,V gene
TGTGCCAGCAGCCTGACTAGCGGGAGGAGGGGAGAGACCCAGTACTTC,CASSLTSGRRGETQYF,TRBD2,many,TRBJ2-5,TRBV7-2
TGCAGTGCTTCCGGGACAATGGGGGATGGTGGTCAGCCCCAGTACTTC,CSASGTMGDGGQPQYF,NA,few,TRBJ2-5,TRBV20-1
TGTGCCAGTAGTGGTGCAGGGGAGGACCAGCCCCAGCATTTT,CASSGAGEDQPQHF,NA,NA,TRBJ1-5,TRBV19
TGCAGCGTTGAAGATCGTGGAGATACGCAGTATTTT,CSVEDRGDTQYF,NA,many,TRBJ2-3,TRBV29-1
TGCAGCTTGACAGGGGGCGGGAAGACCCAGTACTTC,CSLTGGGKTQYF,TRBD1,NA,TRBJ2-5,TRBV29-1
TGTGCCAGCAGCTTTAGTAGCGGGATGGACGAGCAGTACTTC,CASSFSSGMDEQYF,TRBD2,NA,TRBJ2-7,TRBV7-2
TGTGCCAGCAGTGAGATAGGACTAGCGGGAGGGACCCAGTACTTC,CASSEIGLAGGTQYF,TRBD2,NA,TRBJ2-5,TRBV2
TGTGCCAGCAGCCAATGGGACAGGGGCTACGAGCAGTACTTC,CASSQWDRGYEQYF,TRBD1,NA,TRBJ2-7,TRBV7-9
TGTGCCAGCAGTGAAATGGGACCAAGGGAGACTGAAGCTTTCTTT,CASSEMGPRETEAFF,NA,many,TRBJ1-1,TRBV2
TGTGCCAGCAGTTCCTCGATCGGCCCCGGTCACACAGGGGGCCGTTATGGCTACACCTTC,CASSSSIGPGHTGGRYGYTF,TRBD1,NA,TRBJ1-2,TRBV6-5
TGCAGAGCCCGGACAGGGGACAACGAGCAGTACTTC,CRARTGDNEQYF,TRBD1,NA,TRBJ2-7,TRBV20-1
TGTGCCAGCAGCTTCATCGGGACAGGGGACTACGAGCAGTACTTC,CASSFIGTGDYEQYF,TRBD1,few,TRBJ2-7,TRBV7-2
TGTGCCAGCAGGGGGGGCGGGAAGACCCAGTACTTC,CASRGGGKTQYF,NA,NA,TRBJ2-5,TRBV7-2
TGCAGCGTTGGCGCCCGAGAGACCCCCGAGCAAAGCCATGCCGGTCCGGGCAAAGAGACCCAGTACTTC,CSVGARETPEQSHAGPGKETQYF,NA,many,TRBJ2-5,TRBV29-1
TGTGCCAGCAGCCTACCGGGACAGGGGGCTGAAGGCAATCAGCCCCAGCATTTT,CASSLPGQGAEGNQPQHF,TRBD1,NA,TRBJ1-5,TRBV7-9
TGTGCCAGCAGTGCCGGGACTTACCTATACGAGCAGTACTTC,CASSAGTYLYEQYF,NA,NA,TRBJ2-7,TRBV6-1
TGTGCCAGCAGTGCCCAGGACAGGGACGAGCAGTACTTC,CASSAQDRDEQYF,TRBD1,NA,TRBJ2-7,TRBV25-1
TGTGCTGCGACCCTCGGACAGTCCACAGATACGCAGTATTTT,CAATLGQSTDTQYF,NA,many,TRBJ2-3,TRBV7-2
TGCAGTGCCCAGCAGGGTGGGAATAGCAATCAGCCCCAGCATTTT,CSAQQGGNSNQPQHF,NA,many,TRBJ1-5,TRBV20-1
TGTGCCAGCAGCCGGGGCATGACAGGGGGCCTTGGCAAGGAGACCCAGTACTTC,CASSRGMTGGLGKETQYF,TRBD1,NA,TRBJ2-5,TRBV7-9
TGTGCCAGCTCTTACCTTGGACAGGGGAGACAAGAGACCCAGTACTTC,CASSYLGQGRQETQYF,TRBD1,few,TRBJ2-5,TRBV12-3/TRBV12-4
TGTGCCAGCTCACCGCCAGGGATTTTCACCGGGGAGCTGTTTTTT,CASSPPGIFTGELFF,NA,few,TRBJ2-2,TRBV7-3
TGCAGTGCTAGAGATTGGAGAATGGGTGGTTTGAACACTGAAGCTTTCTTT,CSARDWRMGGLNTEAFF,NA,many,TRBJ1-1,TRBV20-1
TGCAGCGTTGGTGGCCGCAGGTTGGATAACGAGCAGTACTTC,CSVGGRRLDNEQYF,NA,many,TRBJ2-7,TRBV29-1
TGCGCCAGCAGCGTGGCCAGGGGGGGGCGGCAAGAGACCCAGTACTTC,CASSVARGGRQETQYF,NA,NA,TRBJ2-5,TRBV5-1
TGTGCCTGGAGTGTACGGGGGGACAGGGGGCACGACGGGGAGCTGTTTTTT,CAWSVRGDRGHDGELFF,TRBD1,NA,TRBJ2-2,TRBV7-3
TGTGCCAGCACCCCCGACAGGGCACAGAGAAAAAAACTGTTTTTT,CASTPDRAQRKKLFF,TRBD1,NA,TRBJ1-4,TRBV2
TGTGCCAGCAGTGATATAGGGGCGGGGACCCAGTACTTC,CASSDIGAGTQYF,NA,NA,TRBJ2-5,TRBV2
TGTGCCAGCAGATTAAACGGGGCCAACGTCCTGACTTTC,CASRLNGANVLTF,NA,many,TRBJ2-6,TRBV7-2
TGTGCCAGCAGCTTAGGACTAGCGAACCACGAGCAGTACTTC,CASSLGLANHEQYF,TRBD2,many,TRBJ2-7,TRBV7-2
TGTGCCAGCAGCCAGCTTGGCAACGAGCAGTGCTTC,CASSQLGNEQCF,NA,NA,TRBJ2-7,TRBV5-1
TGCAGCGTGATAGGGGGCGGGAACTATGGCTACACCTTC,CSVIGGGNYGYTF,TRBD1,NA,TRBJ1-2,TRBV29-1
TGTGCCAGCGTTGACCCGACTGATGGCTACACCTTC,CASVDPTDGYTF,NA,NA,TRBJ1-2,TRBV2
TGTGCCAGCAGCTTAAGACTGGGCGAGGGCAATCAGCCCCAGCATTTT,CASSLRLGEGNQPQHF,NA,many,TRBJ1-5,TRBV7-2
TGTGCCACCAGTGATGGAAAGGGGGGAACCGGCTACACCTTC,CATSDGKGGTGYTF,NA,NA,TRBJ1-2,TRBV2
TGTGCCAGCAGCCCGGACACCTACGAGCAGTACTTC,CASSPDTYEQYF,NA,NA,TRBJ2-7,TRBV12-3/TRBV12-4
TGTGCCAGCAGCTTAGGGGACAGGGCAGCGGGTACTGAAGCTTTCTTT,CASSLGDRAAGTEAFF,TRBD1,NA,TRBJ1-1,TRBV7-9
TGTGCCAGCAGCTCACAGGGGAGCTATGGCTACACCTTC,CASSSQGSYGYTF,TRBD1,many,TRBJ1-2,TRBV12-3/TRBV12-4
TGTGCCACCAGCAGAGTGATCCCTCGACAAGAGACCCAGTACTTC,CATSRVIPRQETQYF,NA,NA,TRBJ2-5,TRBV15
TGCGCCAGCAGCCCCGGACAGGGGTATTTTGAAGCTTTCTTT,CASSPGQGYFEAFF,TRBD1,NA,TRBJ1-1,TRBV5-1
TGTGCCAGCAGCTTAGTAGGTAGTTGGGCAGATACGCAGTATTTT,CASSLVGSWADTQYF,NA,many,TRBJ2-3,TRBV7-2
TGCAGTGCTAGCGAGCCCGAAGCTTTCTTT,CSASEPEAFF,NA,many,TRBJ1-1,TRBV20-1
TGTGCCACCAGTGCGGAAGGGGCAGGACAGCCCCAGCATTTT,CATSAEGAGQPQHF,NA,once,TRBJ1-5,TRBV24-1
TGCGCCAGCAGCCTCCTGCCCCAGACAGACTACGAGCAGTACTTC,CASSLLPQTDYEQYF,NA,many,TRBJ2-7,TRBV5-1
TGCAGTGCCGAAGAGGGGGACAACGAGCAGTACTTC,CSAEEGDNEQYF,NA,NA,TRBJ2-7,TRBV20-1
TGCAGTGCTGTACAGGGGTGGGGCAATCAGCCCCAGCATTTT,CSAVQGWGNQPQHF,TRBD1,many,TRBJ1-5,TRBV20-1
TGCAGTGCCCGGACTAGCGGCTACCAAGAGACCCAGTACTTC,CSARTSGYQETQYF,TRBD2,many,TRBJ2-5,TRBV20-1
TGCAGTGCTCGGCGGTACAGCTCCTCTGGAAACACCATATATTTT,CSARRYSSSGNTIYF,NA,NA,TRBJ1-3,TRBV20-1
TGCGCCAGCAGCTTCGGGGACAGGGGTTACGAGCAGCACTTC,CASSFGDRGYEQHF,TRBD1,NA,TRBJ2-7,TRBV5-1
TGTGCCAGCTTTGAAACAGGGCTCTATGGCTACACCTTC,CASFETGLYGYTF,NA,NA,TRBJ1-2,TRBV25-1
TGTGCCAGCAGCTCCGCAGGGGGCGGTTCACCCCTCCTCACTGATGGGGACAGGGACACCATATATTTT,CASSSAGGGSPLLTDGDRDTIYF,TRBD1,once,TRBJ1-3,TRBV7-2
TGTGCCAGCAGTACAACAGGCTATGGCTACACCTTC,CASSTTGYGYTF,NA,NA,TRBJ1-2,TRBV7-9
TGCAGCGCTGGGGAGGTACTGAAGCAGTACTTC,CSAGEVLKQYF,NA,NA,TRBJ2-7,TRBV29-1
TGTGCCAGCAGTTACGGCCTTATGGGGGAGACCCAGTACTTC,CASSYGLMGETQYF,NA,many,TRBJ2-5,TRBV6-5
TGCAGCACTAGGGACAGCTTCTTGGCCGAGCAGTACTTC,CSTRDSFLAEQYF,TRBD1,many,TRBJ2-7,TRBV29-1
TGTGCCAGCAGCCCAGTCGGGGGAGAGTATTCACCCCTCCACTTT,CASSPVGGEYSPLHF,NA,NA,TRBJ1-6,TRBV7-9